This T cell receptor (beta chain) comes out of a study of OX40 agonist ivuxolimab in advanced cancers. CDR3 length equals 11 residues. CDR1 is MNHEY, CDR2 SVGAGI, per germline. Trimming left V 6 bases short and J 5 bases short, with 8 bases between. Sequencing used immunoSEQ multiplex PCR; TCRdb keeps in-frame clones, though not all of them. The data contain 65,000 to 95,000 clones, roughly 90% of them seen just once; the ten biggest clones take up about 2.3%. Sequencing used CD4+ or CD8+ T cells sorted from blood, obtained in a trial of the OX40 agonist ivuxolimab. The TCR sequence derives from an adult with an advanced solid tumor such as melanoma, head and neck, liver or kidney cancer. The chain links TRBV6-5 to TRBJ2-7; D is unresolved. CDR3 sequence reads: CASSSLNEQYF. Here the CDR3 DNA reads TGTGCCAGCAGCTCCTTGAACGAGCAGTACTTC.